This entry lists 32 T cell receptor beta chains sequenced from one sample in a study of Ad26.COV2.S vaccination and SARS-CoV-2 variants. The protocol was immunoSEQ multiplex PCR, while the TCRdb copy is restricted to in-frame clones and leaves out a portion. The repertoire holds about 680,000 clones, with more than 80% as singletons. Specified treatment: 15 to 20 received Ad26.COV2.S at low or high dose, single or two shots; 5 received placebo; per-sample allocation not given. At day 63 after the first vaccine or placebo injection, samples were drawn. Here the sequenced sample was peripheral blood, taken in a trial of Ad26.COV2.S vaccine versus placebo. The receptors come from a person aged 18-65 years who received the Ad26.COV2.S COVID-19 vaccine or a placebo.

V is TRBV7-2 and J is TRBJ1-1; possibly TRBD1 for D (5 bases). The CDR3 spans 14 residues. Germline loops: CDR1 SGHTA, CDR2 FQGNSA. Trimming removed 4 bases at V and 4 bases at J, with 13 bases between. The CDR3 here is CASSSSGARTEAFF. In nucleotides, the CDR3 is TGTGCCAGCAGCTCTAGTGGGGCACGCACTGAAGCTTTCTTT.

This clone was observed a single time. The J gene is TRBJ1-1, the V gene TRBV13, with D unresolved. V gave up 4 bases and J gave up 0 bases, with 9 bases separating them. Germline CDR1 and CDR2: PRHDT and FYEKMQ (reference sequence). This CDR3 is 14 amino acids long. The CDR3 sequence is CASSSVYLNTEAFF. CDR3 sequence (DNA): TGTGCCAGCAGCTCGGTCTACCTGAACACTGAAGCTTTCTTT. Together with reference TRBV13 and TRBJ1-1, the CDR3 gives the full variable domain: AAGVIQSPRHLIKEKRETATLKCYPIPRHDTVYWYQQGPGQDPQFLISFYEKMQSDKGSIPDRFSAQQFSDYHSELNMSSLELGDSALYFCASSSVYLNTEAFFGQGTRLTVV.

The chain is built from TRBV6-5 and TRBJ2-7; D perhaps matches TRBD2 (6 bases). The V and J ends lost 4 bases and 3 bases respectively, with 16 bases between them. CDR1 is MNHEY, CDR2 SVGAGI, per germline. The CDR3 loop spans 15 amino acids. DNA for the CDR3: TGTGCCAGCAGTTCCCAAGCGAGGGGAGGCTACGAGCAGTACTTC. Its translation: CASSSQARGGYEQYF.

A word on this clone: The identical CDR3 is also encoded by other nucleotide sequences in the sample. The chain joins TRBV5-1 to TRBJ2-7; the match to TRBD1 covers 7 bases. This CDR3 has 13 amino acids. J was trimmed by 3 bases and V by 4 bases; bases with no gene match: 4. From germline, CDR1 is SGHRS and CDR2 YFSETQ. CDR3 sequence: CASSRDSYYEQYF. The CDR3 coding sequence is TGCGCCAGCAGCCGGGACAGCTACTACGAGCAGTACTTC.

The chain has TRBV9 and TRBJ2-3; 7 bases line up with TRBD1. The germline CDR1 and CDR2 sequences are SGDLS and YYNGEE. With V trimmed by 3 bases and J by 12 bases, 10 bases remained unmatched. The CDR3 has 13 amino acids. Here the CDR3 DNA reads TGTGCCAGCAGCGCCGGGACAGCGGCGTCTCAGTATTTT. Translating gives CASSAGTAASQYF.

The CDR3 DNA sequence: TGCGCCAGCAGCCTGATTAGGGGGTACAATCAGCCCCAGCATTTT. Translated, it gives CASSLIRGYNQPQHF. The J gene is TRBJ1-5, the V gene TRBV4-3; possibly TRBD1 for D (6 bases). CDR1 and CDR2 (germline): LGHNA, YSLEER. The V end lost 4 bases, the J end lost 3 bases, and 13 bases lay between the germline ends. The CDR3 has 15 amino acids.

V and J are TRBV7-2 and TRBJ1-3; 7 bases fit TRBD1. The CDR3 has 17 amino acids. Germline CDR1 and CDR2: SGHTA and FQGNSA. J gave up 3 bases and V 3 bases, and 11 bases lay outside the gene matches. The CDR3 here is CASSLGLTGLGGNTIYF. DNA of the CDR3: TGTGCCAGCAGCTTGGGGCTGACAGGGCTAGGTGGAAACACCATATATTTT. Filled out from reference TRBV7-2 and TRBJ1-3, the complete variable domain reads GAGVSQSPSNKVTEKGKDVELRCDPISGHTALYWYRQSLGQGLEFLIYFQGNSAPDKSGLPSDRFSAERTGGSVSTLTIQRTQQEDSAVYLCASSLGLTGLGGNTIYFGEGSWLTVV.

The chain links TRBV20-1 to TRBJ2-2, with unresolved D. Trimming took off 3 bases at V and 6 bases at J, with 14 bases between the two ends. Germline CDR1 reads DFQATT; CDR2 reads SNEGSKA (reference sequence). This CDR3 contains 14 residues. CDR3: CSASRATWPGELFF. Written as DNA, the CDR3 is TGCAGTGCTAGTAGGGCCACATGGCCCGGGGAGCTGTTTTTT.

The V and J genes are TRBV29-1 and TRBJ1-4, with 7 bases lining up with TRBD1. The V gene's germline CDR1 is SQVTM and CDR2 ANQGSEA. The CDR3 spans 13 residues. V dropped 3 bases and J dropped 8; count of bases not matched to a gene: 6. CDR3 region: CSVDDREGEKLFF. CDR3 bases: TGCAGCGTTGACGACAGGGAGGGGGAAAAACTGTTTTTT.

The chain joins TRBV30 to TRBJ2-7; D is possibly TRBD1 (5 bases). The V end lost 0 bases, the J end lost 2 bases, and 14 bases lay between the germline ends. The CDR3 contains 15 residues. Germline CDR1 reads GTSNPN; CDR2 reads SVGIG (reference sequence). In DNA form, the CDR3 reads TGTGCCTGGAGTGTAGGGGTGGTGACCGCCTACGAGCAGTACTTC. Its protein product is CAWSVGVVTAYEQYF.

In DNA form, the CDR3 reads TGTGCCAGCAAATCCGGGACCACGATCAACAATGAGCAGTTCTTC. It encodes CASKSGTTINNEQFF. V is TRBV6-5 and J is TRBJ2-1; TRBD1 or TRBD2 may be the D gene (5 bases each). This CDR3 region has 15 residues. Germline V lookup: CDR1 MNHEY, CDR2 SVGAGI. V was cut by 7 bases and J by 5 bases, with 18 bases left in between.

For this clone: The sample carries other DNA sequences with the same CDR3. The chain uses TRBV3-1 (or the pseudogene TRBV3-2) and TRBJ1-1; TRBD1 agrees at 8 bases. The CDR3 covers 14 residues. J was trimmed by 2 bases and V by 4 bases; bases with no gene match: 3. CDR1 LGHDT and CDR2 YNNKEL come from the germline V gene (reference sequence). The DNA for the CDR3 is TGTGCCAGCAGCCTAGGGACAGGTAACACTGAAGCTTTCTTT. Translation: CASSLGTGNTEAFF.

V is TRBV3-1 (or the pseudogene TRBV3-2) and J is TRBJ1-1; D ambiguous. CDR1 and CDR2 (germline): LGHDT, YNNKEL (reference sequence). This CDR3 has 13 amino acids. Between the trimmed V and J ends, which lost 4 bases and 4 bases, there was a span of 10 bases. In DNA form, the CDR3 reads TGTGCCAGCAGCCCAAGCTTGGGCACTGAAGCTTTCTTT. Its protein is CASSPSLGTEAFF.

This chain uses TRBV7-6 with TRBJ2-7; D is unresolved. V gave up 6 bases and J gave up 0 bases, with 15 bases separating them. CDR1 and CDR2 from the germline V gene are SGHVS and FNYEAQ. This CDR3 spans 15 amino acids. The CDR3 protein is CASRVASLGSYEQYF. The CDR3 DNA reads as TGTGCCAGCAGAGTTGCTAGTTTGGGCTCCTACGAGCAGTACTTC.

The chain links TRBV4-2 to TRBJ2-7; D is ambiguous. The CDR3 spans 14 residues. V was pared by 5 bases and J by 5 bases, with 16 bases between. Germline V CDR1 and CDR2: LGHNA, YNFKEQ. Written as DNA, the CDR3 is TGTGCCAGCAGCTACGACAAGGGTTGGAACGAGCAGTACTTC. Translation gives CASSYDKGWNEQYF.

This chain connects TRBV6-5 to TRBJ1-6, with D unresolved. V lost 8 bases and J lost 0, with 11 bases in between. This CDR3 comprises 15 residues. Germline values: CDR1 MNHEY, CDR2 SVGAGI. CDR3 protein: CASHPSTSYNSPLHF. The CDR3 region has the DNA TGTGCCAGCCATCCGTCCACCTCCTATAATTCACCCCTCCACTTT.

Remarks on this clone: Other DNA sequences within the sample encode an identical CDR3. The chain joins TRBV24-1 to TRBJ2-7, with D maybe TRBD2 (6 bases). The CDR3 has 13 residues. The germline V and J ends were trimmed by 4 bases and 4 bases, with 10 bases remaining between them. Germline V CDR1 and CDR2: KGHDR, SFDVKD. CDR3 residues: CATSDPGGYEQYF. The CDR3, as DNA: TGTGCCACCAGTGACCCCGGGGGATACGAGCAGTACTTC.

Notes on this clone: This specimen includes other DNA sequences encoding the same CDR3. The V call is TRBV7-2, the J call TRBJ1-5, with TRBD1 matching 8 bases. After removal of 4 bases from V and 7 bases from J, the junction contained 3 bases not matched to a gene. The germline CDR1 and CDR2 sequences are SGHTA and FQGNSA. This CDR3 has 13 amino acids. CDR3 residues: CASSSQGGQPQHF. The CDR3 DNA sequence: TGTGCCAGCAGCTCACAGGGGGGACAGCCCCAGCATTTT.

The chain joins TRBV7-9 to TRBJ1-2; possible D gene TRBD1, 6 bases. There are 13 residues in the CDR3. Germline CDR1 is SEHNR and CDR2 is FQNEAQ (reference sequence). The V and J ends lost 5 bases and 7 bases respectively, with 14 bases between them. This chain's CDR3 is CASSANRVAGYTF. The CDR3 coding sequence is TGTGCCAGCAGCGCTAACAGGGTGGCTGGCTACACCTTC.

In DNA, the CDR3 is TGTGCCATCAGCCCCCGGACAGGGTCCTACGAGCAGTACTTC. It translates to CAISPRTGSYEQYF. This chain links TRBV10-3 with TRBJ2-7, with 8 positions matching TRBD1. The CDR3 is made up of 14 amino acids. Losses at the gene ends were 6 bases for V and 1 base for J; bases not matched to a gene: 5. Germline V gives CDR1 ENHRY, CDR2 SYGVKD.

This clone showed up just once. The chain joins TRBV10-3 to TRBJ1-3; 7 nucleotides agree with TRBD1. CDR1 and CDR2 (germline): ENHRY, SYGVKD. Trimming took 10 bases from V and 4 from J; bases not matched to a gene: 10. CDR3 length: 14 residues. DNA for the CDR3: TGTGCCACGACGTCCGGGACAGCAGGAAACACCATATATTTT. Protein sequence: CATTSGTAGNTIYF.

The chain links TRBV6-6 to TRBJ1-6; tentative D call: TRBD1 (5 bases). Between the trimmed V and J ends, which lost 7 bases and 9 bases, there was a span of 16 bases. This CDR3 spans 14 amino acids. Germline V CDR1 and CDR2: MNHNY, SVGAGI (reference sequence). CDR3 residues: CASTTAGFGSPLHF. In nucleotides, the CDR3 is TGTGCCAGCACAACAGCAGGGTTCGGTTCACCCCTCCACTTT.

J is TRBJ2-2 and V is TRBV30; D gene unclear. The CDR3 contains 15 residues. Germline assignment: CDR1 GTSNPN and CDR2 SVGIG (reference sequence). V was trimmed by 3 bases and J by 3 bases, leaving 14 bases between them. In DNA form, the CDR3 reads TGTGCCTGGAGGTTGATACACCGGGACACCGGGGAGCTGTTTTTT. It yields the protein CAWRLIHRDTGELFF.

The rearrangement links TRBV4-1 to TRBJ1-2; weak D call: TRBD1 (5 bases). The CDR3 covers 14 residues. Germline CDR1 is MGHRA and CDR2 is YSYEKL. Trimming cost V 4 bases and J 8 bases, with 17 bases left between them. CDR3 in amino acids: CASSPAAGVGGYTF. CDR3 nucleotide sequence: TGCGCCAGCAGCCCTGCAGCGGGGGTTGGAGGCTACACCTTC.

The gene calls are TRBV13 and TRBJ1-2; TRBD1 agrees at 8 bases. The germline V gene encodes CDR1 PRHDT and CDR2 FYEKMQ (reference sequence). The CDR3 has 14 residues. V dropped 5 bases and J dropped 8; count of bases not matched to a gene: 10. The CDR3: CASSNGQGRLGYTF. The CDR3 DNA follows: TGTGCCAGCAGCAACGGACAGGGAAGATTGGGCTACACCTTC.

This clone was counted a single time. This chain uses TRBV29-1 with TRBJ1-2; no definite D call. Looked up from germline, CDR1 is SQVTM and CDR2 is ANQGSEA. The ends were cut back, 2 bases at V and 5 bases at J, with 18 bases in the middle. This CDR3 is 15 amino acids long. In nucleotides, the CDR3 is TGCAGCGTTGAAAACCCCCCAGCCCCCACTTATGGCTACACCTTC. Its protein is CSVENPPAPTYGYTF. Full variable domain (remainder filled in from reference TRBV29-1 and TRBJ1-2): SAVISQKPSRDICQRGTSLTIQCQVDSQVTMMFWYRQQPGQSLTLIATANQGSEATYESGFVIDKFPISRPNLTFSTLTVSNMSPEDSSIYLCSVENPPAPTYGYTFGSGTRLTVV.

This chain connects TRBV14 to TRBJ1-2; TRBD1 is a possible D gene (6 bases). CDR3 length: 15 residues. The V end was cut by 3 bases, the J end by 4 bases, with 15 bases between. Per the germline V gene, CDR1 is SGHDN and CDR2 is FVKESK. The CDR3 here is CASSHGRDNTYGYTF. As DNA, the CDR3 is TGTGCCAGCAGCCACGGCCGGGACAACACCTATGGCTACACCTTC.

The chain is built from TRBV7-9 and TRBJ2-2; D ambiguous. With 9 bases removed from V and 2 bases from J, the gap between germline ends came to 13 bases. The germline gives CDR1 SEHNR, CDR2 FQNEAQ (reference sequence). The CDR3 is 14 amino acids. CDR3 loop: CASPPDRNTGELFF. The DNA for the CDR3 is TGTGCCAGTCCTCCGGACCGCAACACCGGGGAGCTGTTTTTT.

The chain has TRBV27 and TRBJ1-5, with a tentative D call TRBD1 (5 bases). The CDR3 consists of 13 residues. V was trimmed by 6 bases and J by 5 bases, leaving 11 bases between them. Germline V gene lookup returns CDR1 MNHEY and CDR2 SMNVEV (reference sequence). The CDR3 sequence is CASRGLGDQPQHF. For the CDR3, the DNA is TGTGCCAGCAGGGGACTGGGAGATCAGCCCCAGCATTTT.

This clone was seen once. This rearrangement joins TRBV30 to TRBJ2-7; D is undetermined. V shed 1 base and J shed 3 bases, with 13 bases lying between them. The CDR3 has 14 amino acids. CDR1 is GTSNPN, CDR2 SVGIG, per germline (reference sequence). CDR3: CAWSATRSVYEQYF. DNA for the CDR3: TGTGCCTGGAGTGCCACCCGGTCGGTCTACGAGCAGTACTTC.

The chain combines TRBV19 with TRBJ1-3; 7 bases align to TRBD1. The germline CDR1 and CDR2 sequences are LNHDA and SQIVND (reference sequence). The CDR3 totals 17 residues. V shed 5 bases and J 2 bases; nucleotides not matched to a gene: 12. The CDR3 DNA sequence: TGTGCCAGTAGTCCCCACCTTCGACAGGGCGCTGGAAACACCATATATTTT. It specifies CASSPHLRQGAGNTIYF.

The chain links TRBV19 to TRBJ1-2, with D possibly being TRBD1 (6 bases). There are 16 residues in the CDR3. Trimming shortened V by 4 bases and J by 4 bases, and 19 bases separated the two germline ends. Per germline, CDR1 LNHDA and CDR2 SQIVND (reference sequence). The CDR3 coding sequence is TGTGCCAGTAGTACGCCGACACAGGGCCGCGGCTATGGCTACACCTTC. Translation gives CASSTPTQGRGYGYTF.